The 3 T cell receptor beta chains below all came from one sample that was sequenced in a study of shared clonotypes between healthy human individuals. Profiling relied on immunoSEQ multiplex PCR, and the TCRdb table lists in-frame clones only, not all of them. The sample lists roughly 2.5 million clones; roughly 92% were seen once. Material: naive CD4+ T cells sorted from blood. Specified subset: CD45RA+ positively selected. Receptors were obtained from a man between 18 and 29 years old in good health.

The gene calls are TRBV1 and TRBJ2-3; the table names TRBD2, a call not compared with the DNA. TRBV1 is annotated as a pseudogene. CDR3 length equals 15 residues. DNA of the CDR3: TGCACCAGCAGCCACTGGCGGGGCCACACAGATACGCAGTATTTT. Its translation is CTSSHWRGHTDTQYF.

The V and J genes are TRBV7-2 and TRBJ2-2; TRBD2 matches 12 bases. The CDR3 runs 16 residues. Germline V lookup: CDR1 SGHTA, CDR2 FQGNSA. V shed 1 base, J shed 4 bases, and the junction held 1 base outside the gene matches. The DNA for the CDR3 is TGTGCCAGCAGCTTAGTACTAGCGGGGGGCACCGGGGAGCTGTTTTTT. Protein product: CASSLVLAGGTGELFF.

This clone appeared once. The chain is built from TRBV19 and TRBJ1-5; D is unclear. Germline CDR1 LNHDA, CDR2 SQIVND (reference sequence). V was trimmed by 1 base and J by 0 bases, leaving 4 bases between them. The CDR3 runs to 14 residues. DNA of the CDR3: TGTGCCAGTAGTATAGGCACTAGCAATCAGCCCCAGCATTTT. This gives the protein CASSIGTSNQPQHF.